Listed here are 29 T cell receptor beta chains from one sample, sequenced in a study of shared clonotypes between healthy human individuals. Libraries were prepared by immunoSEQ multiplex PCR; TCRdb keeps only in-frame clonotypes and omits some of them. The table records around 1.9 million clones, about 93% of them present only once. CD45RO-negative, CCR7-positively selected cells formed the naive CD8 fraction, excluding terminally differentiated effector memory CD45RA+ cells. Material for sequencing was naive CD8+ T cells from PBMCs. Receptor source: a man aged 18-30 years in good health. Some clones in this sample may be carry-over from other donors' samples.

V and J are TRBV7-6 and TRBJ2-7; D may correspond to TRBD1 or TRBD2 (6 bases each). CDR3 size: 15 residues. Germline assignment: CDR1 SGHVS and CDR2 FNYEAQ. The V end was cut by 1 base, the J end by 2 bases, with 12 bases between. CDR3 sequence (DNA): TGTGCCAGCAGCTTAGGGGGGGCTGAAACCTACGAGCAGTACTTC. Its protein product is CASSLGGAETYEQYF. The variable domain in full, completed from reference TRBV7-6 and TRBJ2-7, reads GAGVSQSPRYKVTKRGQDVALRCDPISGHVSLYWYRQALGQGPEFLTYFNYEAQQDKSGLPNDRFSAERPEGSISTLTIQRTEQRDSAMYRCASSLGGAETYEQYFGPGTRLTVT.

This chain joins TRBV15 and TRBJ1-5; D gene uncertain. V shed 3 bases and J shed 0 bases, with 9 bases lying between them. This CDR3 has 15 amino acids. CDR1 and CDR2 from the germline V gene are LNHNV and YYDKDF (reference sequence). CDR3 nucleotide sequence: TGTGCCACCAGCAGCTGGACGGATAGCAATCAGCCCCAGCATTTT. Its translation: CATSSWTDSNQPQHF.

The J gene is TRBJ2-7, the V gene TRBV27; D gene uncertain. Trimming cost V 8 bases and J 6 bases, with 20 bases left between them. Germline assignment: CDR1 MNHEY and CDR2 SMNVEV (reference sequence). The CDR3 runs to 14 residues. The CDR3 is CASGLVGARLEQYF. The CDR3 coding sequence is TGTGCCAGCGGCCTCGTGGGCGCGAGGCTCGAGCAGTACTTC.

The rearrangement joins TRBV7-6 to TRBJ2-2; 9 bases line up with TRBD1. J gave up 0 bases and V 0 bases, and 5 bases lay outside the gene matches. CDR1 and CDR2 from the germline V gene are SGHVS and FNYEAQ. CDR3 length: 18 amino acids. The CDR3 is CASSLARGQGSNTGELFF. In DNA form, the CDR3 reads TGTGCCAGCAGCTTAGCGAGGGGACAGGGATCGAACACCGGGGAGCTGTTTTTT.

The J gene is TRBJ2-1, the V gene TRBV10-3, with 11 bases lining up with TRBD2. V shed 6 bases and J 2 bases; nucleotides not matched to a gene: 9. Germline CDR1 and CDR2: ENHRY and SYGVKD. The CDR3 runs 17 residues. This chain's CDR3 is CAISVLAGVETYNEQFF. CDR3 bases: TGTGCCATCAGCGTACTAGCGGGAGTAGAAACCTACAATGAGCAGTTCTTC.

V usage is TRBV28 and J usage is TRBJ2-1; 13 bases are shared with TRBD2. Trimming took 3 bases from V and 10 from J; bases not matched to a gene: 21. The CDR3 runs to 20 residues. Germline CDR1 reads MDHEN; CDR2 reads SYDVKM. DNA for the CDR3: TGTGCCAGCAGTTTTCCTCCTGAGACTAGCGGGAGGTTTTGGGATGGGGAGCAGTTCTTC. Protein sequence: CASSFPPETSGRFWDGEQFF.

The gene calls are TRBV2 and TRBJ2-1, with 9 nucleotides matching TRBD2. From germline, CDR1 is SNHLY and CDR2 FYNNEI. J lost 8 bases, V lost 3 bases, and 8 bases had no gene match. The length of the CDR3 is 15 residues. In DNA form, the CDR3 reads TGTGCCAGCAGTGATTGGCGGGAGGGCACGGATGAGCAGTTCTTC. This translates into CASSDWREGTDEQFF.

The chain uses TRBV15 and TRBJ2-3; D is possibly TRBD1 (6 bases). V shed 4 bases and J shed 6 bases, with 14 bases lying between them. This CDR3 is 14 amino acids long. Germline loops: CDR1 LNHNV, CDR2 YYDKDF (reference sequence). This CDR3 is CATSIATGPDTQYF. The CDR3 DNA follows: TGTGCCACCAGCATTGCGACAGGACCGGATACGCAGTATTTT.

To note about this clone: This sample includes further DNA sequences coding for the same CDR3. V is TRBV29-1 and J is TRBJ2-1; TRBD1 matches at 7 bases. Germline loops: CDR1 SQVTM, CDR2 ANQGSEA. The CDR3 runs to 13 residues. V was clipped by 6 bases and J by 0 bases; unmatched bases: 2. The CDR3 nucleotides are TGCAGCGTGAGACAGGGCTCCTACAATGAGCAGTTCTTC. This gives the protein CSVRQGSYNEQFF.

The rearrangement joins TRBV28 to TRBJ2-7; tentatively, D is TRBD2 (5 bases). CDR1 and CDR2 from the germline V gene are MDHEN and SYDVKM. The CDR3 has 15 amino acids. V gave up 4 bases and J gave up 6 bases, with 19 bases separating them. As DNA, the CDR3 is TGTGCCAGCAGTTCTAGGACTGAGATAGGATCCGAGCAGTACTTC. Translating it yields CASSSRTEIGSEQYF.

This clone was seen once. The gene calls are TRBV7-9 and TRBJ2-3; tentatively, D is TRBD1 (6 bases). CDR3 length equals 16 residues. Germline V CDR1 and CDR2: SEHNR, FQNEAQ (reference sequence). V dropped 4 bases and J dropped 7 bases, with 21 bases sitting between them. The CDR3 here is CASSSRDNSRNNTQYF. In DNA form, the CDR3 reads TGTGCCAGCAGCTCAAGGGACAACTCTAGAAACAATACGCAGTATTTT.

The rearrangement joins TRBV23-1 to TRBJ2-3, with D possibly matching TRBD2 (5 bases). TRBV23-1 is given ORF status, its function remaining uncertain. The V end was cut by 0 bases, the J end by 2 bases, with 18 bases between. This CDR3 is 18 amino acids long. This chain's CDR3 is CASSQSEVCGTHTDTQYF. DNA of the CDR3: TGCGCCAGCAGTCAATCGGAGGTATGTGGAACTCACACAGATACGCAGTATTTT.

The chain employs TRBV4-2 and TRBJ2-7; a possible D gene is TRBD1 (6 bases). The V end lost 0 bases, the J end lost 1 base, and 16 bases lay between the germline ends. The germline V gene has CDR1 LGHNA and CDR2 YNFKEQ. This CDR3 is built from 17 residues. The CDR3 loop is CASSQDPPTGYSYEQYF. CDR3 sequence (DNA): TGTGCCAGCAGCCAAGATCCCCCGACAGGCTATTCCTACGAGCAGTACTTC.

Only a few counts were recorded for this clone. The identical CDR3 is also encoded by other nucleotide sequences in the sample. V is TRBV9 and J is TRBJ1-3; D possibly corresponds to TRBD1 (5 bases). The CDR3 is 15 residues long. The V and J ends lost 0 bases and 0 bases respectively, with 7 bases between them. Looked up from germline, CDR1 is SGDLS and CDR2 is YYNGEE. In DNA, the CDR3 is TGTGCCAGCAGCGTAGTTGGGGGCTCTGGAAACACCATATATTTT. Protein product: CASSVVGGSGNTIYF.

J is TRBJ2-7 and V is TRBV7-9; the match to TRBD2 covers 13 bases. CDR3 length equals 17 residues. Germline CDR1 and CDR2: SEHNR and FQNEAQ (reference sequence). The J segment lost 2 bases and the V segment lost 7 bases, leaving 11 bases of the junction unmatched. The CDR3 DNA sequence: TGTGCCAGCACCTACACAGCCGGGACTAGCGGGACCTACGAGCAGTACTTC. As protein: CASTYTAGTSGTYEQYF.

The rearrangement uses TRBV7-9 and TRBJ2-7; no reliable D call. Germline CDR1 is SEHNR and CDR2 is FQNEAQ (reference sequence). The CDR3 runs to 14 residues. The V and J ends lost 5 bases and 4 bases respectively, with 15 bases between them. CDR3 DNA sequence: TGTGCCAGCAGCCACCTTTTGAGTGGTTACGAGCAGTACTTC. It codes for CASSHLLSGYEQYF.

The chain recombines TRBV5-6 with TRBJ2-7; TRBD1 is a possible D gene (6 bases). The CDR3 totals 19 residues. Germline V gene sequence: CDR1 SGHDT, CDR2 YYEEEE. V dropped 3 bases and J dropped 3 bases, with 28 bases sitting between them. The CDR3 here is CASSSPGQNNLTIYYEQYF. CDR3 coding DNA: TGTGCCAGCAGCTCTCCCGGACAGAATAATCTAACCATCTACTACGAGCAGTACTTC.

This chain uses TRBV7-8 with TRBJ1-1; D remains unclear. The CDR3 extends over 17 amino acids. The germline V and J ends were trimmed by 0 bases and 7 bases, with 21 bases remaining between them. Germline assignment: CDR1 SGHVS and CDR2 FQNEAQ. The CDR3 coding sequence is TGTGCCAGCAGCTTAGCGCGGGCAGGCGTTCATCGATTTGAAGCTTTCTTT. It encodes CASSLARAGVHRFEAFF.

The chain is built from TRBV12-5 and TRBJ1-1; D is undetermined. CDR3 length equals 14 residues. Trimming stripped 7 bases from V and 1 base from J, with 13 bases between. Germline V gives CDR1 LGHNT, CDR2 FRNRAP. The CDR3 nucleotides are TGTGCTAGTGCCCCCGAGGGAGCGAACACTGAAGCTTTCTTT. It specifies CASAPEGANTEAFF.

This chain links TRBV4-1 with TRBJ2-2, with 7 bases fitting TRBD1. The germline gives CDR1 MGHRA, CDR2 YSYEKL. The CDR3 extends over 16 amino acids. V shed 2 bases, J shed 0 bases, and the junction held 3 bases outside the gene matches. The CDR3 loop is CASSQTGQPNTGELFF. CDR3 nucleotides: TGCGCCAGCAGCCAAACGGGACAGCCGAACACCGGGGAGCTGTTTTTT.

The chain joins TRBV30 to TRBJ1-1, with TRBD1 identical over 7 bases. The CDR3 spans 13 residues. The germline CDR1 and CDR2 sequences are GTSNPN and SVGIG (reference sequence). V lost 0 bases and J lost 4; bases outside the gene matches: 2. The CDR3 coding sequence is TGTGCCTGGAGTGTACAGGGGCCCACTGAAGCTTTCTTT. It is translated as CAWSVQGPTEAFF. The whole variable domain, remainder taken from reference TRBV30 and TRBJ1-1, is SQTIHQWPATLVQPVGSPLSLECTVEGTSNPNLYWYRQAAGRGLQLLFYSVGIGQISSEVPQNLSASRPQDRQFILSSKKLLLSDSGFYLCAWSVQGPTEAFFGQGTRLTVV.

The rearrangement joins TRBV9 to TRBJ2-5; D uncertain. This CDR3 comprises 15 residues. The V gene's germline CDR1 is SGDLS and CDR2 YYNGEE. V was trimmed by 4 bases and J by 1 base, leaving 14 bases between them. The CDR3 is CASSPYGVTQETQYF. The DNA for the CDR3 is TGTGCCAGCAGCCCCTATGGGGTGACCCAAGAGACCCAGTACTTC.

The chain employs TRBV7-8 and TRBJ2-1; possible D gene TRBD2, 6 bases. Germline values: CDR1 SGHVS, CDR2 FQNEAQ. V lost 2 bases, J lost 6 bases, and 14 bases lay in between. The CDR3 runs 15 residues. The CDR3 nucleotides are TGTGCCAGCAGCTTAACCCGCGGGATGGGCAATGAGCAGTTCTTC. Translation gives CASSLTRGMGNEQFF.

The CDR3 region has the DNA TGTGCCAGCAGGCCTGTCCACCTTGTAAGTAGCGGGATATACAATGAGCAGTTCTTC. This codes for CASRPVHLVSSGIYNEQFF. The V and J genes are TRBV27 and TRBJ2-1; 8 bases fit TRBD2. Germline V CDR1 and CDR2: MNHEY, SMNVEV (reference sequence). The junction had 20 bases not matched to a gene; V was cut back by 6 bases and J by 4 bases. The CDR3 is made up of 19 amino acids.

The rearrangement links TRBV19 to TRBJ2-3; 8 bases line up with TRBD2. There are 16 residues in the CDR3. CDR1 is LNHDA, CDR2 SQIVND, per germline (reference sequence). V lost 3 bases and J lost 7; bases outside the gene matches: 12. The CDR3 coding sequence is TGTGCCAGTAGTATCTTGTCCCAGCGGGAGAGGCATACGCAGTATTTT. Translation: CASSILSQRERHTQYF.

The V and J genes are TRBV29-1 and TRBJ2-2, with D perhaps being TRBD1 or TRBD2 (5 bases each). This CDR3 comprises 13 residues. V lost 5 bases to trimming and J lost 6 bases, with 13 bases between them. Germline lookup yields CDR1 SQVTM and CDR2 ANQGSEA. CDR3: CSVLGLGAGELFF. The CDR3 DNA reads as TGCAGCGTTCTGGGCCTGGGGGCCGGGGAGCTGTTTTTT.

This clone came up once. This CDR3 reads CASSLESTTDTQYF. The CDR3 nucleotides are TGCGCCAGCAGCTTGGAGTCTACCACAGATACGCAGTATTTT. The V call is TRBV5-1, the J call TRBJ2-3; the D is unclear. The CDR3 has 14 residues. Germline-derived CDR1 and CDR2 are SGHRS and YFSETQ. V was cut by 0 bases and J by 2 bases, with 7 bases left in between.

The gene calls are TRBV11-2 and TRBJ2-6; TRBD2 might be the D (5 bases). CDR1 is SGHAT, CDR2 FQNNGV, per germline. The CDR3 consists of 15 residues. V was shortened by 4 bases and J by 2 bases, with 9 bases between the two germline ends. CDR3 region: CASSSKEAGANVLTF. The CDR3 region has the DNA TGTGCCAGCAGCTCCAAGGAGGCTGGGGCCAACGTCCTGACTTTC. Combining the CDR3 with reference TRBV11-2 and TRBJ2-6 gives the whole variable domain EAGVAQSPRYKIIEKRQSVAFWCNPISGHATLYWYQQILGQGPKLLIQFQNNGVVDDSQLPKDRFSAERLKGVDSTLKIQPAKLEDSAVYLCASSSKEAGANVLTFGAGSRLTVL.

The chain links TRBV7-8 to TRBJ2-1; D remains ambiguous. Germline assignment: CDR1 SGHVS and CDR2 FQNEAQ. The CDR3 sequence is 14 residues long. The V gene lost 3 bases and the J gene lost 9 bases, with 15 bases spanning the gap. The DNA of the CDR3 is TGTGCCAGCAGCTTCCTTCGCGGAACGGGTGAGCAGTTCTTC. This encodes CASSFLRGTGEQFF.